This TCR beta chain was recorded in a study of cytomegalovirus exposure and HLA in healthy donors. The PCR made use of 60 Vbeta and 13 Jbeta primers. Profiled with immunoSEQ multiplex PCR; TCRdb holds only in-frame clones, not every one. The sample carries about 130,000 clones, roughly 80% recorded once. Findings and limits, study-wide: Later, an analysis found that common viral pathogens appeared to be linked with several of the most significant clusters. A later analysis linked a missense variant in DCLRE1C to the trimming of TCR beta V and J genes. A few chains tied to CMV proved CMV antigen-specific in vitro. One later analysis reportedly identified an Asian-associated ancestry cluster that showed fewer N-insertions than the roughly 600-donor mean.

Germline V lookup: CDR1 MNHNS, CDR2 SASEGT. V was cut by 3 bases and J by 0 bases, with 9 bases left in between. The CDR3 sequence is 15 residues long. About this clone: Its antigen is as yet unknown.

The chain carries TRBV6-1 and TRBJ1-3; D is undetermined. Sequenced material: PBMCs. The sequence derives from a man in his thirties or forties in good health and CMV-seronegative. The CDR3 sequence is CASSDARSSGNTIYF. The CDR3 DNA sequence: TGTGCCAGCAGTGACGCCAGAAGCTCTGGAAACACCATATATTTT.